This T cell receptor beta chain was recovered during a study of CD8 T cells in Susac syndrome. Study overall: When blood was drawn, patients with Susac syndrome were on intravenous immunoglobulin alone, on corticosteroids, or therapy-naive. Study findings and constraints: The CD4+ T cell repertoires in Susac syndrome did not show any clonal expansion.

Trimming stripped 2 bases from V and 3 bases from J, with 5 bases between. In germline, CDR1 is MGHDK, CDR2 SYGVNS. The CDR3 loop spans 12 amino acids. As to this clonotype: Its target is unknown.

After extraction with the RNeasy kit, roughly 0.5 to 1 ug of the RNA was reverse transcribed using random hexamers. Amplification of TCR beta CDR3 was carried out by immunoSEQ multiplex PCR, which covered 54 Vbeta and 13 Jbeta segments. MiXCR was run by TCRdb on the immunoSEQ multiplex PCR reads, yielding one entry per CDR3 protein. The data contain approximately 180,000 distinct CDR3 sequences, around 94% of them singletons. The sequence was obtained from a human donor with Susac syndrome. Sequenced input: CD4+ T cells from PBMCs. The rearrangement joins TRBV25-1 to TRBJ2-7; D call uncertain. The CDR3 DNA follows: TGTGCCAGCAGTGAAAGCAACTACGAGCAGTACTTC. Translation: CASSESNYEQYF.